This TCR beta chain derives from a study of tumor-infiltrating lymphocytes in primary liver carcinoma. Study-wide context: The five patients, who were men and women, ranged in age from 30 to 69 years.

This clonotype was seen more than once but under ten times. What it binds is unknown. With 4 bases clipped from V and 7 bases from J, the junction kept 11 bases outside the gene matches. Germline lookup yields CDR1 MDHEN and CDR2 SYDVKM. This CDR3 contains 16 residues. Study-level results: Tumor tissue displayed a significantly greater top-250-clone fraction than blood (p = 0.039).

Germline DNA was also extracted, and blood RNA derived from unsorted whole blood. Collection of about 4 milliliters of peripheral blood took place before surgery. The investigators made TCR beta cDNA from about 0.45 ug total RNA, using a constant-region primer. Slightly modified ARM-PCR with three nested multiplex PCR rounds yielded TCR beta libraries. The opening two PCR rounds, nine to eleven cycles each, paired TRBV1-TRBV30 forward primers with a C-beta reverse primer. In TCRdb, the multiplex PCR reads were re-called with MiXCR into one record per CDR3 protein. The data show fewer than 400,000 distinct CDR3 sequences, with around three fifths seen just once and about 15% held by the top ten.

V is TRBV28 and J is TRBJ2-5, with TRBD1 matching 11 bases. This TCR came from a woman in her twenties or thirties with primary liver carcinoma and hepatitis B virus infection. The material sequenced was peripheral blood. CDR3 sequence: CASSSPGQGARGTQYF. DNA of the CDR3: TGTGCCAGCAGTTCCCCAGGACAGGGGGCGCGTGGGACCCAGTACTTC.